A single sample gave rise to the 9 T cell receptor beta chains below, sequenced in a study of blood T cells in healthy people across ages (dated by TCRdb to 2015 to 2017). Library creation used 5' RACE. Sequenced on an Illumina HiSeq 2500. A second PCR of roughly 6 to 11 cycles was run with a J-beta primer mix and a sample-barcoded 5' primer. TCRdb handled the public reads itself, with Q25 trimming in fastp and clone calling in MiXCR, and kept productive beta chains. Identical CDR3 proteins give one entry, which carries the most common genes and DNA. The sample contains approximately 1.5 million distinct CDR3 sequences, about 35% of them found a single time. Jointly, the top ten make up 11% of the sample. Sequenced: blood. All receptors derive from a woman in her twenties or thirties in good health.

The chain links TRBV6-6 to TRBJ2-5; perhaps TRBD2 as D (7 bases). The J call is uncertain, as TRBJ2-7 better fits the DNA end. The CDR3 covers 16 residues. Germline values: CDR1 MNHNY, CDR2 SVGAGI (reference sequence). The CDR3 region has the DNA TGTGCCAGCAGTTTGGGTGGGGGGGCCTTCCCCAACGAGCAGTACTTC. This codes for CASSLGGGAFPNEQYF.

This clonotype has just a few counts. CDR3 in amino acids: CSASTGTGNSNQPQHF. The CDR3 DNA reads as TGCAGTGCTTCGACCGGGACAGGGAATAGCAATCAGCCCCAGCATTTT. The genes are TRBV20-1 and TRBJ1-5; TRBD1 matches at 9 bases. Germline-derived CDR1 and CDR2 are DFQATT and SNEGSKA (reference sequence). V lost 5 bases, J lost 0 bases, and 8 bases stayed unmatched. The CDR3 loop spans 16 amino acids.

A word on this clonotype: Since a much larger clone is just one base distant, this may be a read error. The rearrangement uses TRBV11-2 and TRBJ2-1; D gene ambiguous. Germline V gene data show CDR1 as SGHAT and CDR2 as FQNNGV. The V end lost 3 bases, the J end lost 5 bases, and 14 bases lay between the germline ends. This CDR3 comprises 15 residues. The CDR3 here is CASSFIGKQDNEQFF. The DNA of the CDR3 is TGTGCCAGCAGCTTTATCGGTAAGCAGGACAATGAGCAGTTCTTC.

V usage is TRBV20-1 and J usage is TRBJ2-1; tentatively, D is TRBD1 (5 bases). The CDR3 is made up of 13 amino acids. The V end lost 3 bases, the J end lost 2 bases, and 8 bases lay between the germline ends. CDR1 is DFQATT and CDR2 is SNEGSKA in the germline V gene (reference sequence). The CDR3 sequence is CSARGQTYNEQFF. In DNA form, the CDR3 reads TGCAGTGCTAGGGGGCAGACCTACAATGAGCAGTTCTTC.

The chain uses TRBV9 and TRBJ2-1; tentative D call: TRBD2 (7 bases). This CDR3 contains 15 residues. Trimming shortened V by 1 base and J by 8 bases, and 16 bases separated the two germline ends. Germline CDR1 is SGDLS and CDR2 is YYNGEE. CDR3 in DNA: TGTGCCAGCAGCGTATGGAGGGGGGGGACTGATGAGCAGTTCTTC. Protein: CASSVWRGGTDEQFF.

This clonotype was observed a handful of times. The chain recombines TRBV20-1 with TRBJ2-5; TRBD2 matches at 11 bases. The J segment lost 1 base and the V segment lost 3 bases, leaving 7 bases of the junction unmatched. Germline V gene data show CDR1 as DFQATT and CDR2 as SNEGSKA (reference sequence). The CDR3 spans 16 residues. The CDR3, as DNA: TGCAGTGCTAGGAAGGGACTAGCGGACCCCCAAGAGACCCAGTACTTC. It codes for CSARKGLADPQETQYF.

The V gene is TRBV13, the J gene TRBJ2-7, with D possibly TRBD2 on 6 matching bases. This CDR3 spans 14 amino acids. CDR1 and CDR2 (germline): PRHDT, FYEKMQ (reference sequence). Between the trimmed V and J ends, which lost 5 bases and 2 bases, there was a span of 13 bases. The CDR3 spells CASSRRERPYEQYF. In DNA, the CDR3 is TGTGCCAGCAGCCGACGGGAGCGGCCCTACGAGCAGTACTTC.

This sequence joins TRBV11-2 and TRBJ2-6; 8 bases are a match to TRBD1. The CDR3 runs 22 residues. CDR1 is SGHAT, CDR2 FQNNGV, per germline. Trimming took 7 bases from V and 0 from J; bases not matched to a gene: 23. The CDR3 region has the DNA TGTGCCAGCAAACTAACGACAGGGGCCACCATTGGGGCCTTCTCTGGGGCCAACGTCCTGACTTTC. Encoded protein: CASKLTTGATIGAFSGANVLTF.

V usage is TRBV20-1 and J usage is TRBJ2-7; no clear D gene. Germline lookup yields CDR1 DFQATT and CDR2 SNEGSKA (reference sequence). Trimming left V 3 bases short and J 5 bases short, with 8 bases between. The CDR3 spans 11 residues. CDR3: CSASEQNEQYF. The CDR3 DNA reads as TGCAGTGCTAGCGAGCAAAACGAGCAGTACTTC.